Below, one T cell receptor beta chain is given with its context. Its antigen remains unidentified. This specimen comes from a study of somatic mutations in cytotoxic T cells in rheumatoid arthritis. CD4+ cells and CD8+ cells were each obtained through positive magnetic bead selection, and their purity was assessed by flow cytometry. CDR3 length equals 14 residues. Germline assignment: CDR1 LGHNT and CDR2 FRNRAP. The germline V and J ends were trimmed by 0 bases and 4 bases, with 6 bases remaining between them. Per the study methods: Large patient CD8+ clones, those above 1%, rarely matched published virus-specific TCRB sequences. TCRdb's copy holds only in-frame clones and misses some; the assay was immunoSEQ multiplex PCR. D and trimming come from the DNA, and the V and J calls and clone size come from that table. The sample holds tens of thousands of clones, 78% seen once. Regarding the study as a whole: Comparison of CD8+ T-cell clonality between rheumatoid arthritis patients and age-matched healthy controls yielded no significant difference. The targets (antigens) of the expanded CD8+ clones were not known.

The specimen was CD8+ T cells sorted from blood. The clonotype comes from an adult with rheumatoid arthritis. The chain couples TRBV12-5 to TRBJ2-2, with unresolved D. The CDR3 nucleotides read TGTGCTAGTGGTTTGGTCCAACTCACCGGGGAGCTGTTTTTT. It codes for CASGLVQLTGELFF.